What follows are 28 T cell receptor beta chains derived from one specimen sequenced in a study of blood T cell repertoires in COVID-19. Profiling relied on immunoSEQ multiplex PCR, and the TCRdb table lists in-frame clones only, not all of them. Here the sample spans about 100,000 clones, 90% being singletons. Sequencing used peripheral blood. The source is a man aged 50-59 years with acute or convalescent COVID-19.

V usage is TRBV9 and J usage is TRBJ1-2; 8 bases are a match to TRBD1. This CDR3 is 15 amino acids long. The germline V gene has CDR1 SGDLS and CDR2 YYNGEE. V shed 3 bases and J 4 bases; nucleotides not matched to a gene: 8. CDR3 protein: CASSGQGLVGYGYTF. The CDR3 region has the DNA TGTGCCAGCAGCGGACAGGGGCTGGTAGGCTATGGCTACACCTTC.

The chain combines TRBV11-2 with TRBJ2-7; D is ambiguous. The germline CDR1 and CDR2 sequences are SGHAT and FQNNGV. The CDR3 covers 13 residues. V gave up 0 bases and J gave up 1 base, with 4 bases separating them. As DNA, the CDR3 is TGTGCCAGCAGCTTAGACAGATCCTACGAGCAGTACTTC. Translation gives CASSLDRSYEQYF.

This clone appeared once. One end of the junction fails to match germline, which may point to a read error. The rearrangement joins TRBV11-2 to TRBJ2-5, with 8 bases fitting TRBD2. The CDR3 contains 12 residues. Germline V gene data show CDR1 as SGHAT and CDR2 as FQNNGV. The CDR3 protein is CASSLSGGELDF. In DNA form, the CDR3 reads TGTGCCAGCAGCTTATCGGGAGGGGAATTGGACTTC.

V gene TRBV5-1 combines with J gene TRBJ2-2; TRBD1 is a possible D gene (5 bases). CDR1 is SGHRS, CDR2 YFSETQ, per germline. The CDR3 has 14 residues. V was clipped by 4 bases and J by 3 bases, with 10 bases between them. The CDR3 coding sequence is TGCGCCAGCAGCGTCACAGGTGACACCGGGGAGCTGTTTTTT. Its protein product is CASSVTGDTGELFF.

This chain uses TRBV11-2 with TRBJ2-1; 14 positions match TRBD2. This CDR3 comprises 16 residues. Germline lookup yields CDR1 SGHAT and CDR2 FQNNGV. J was trimmed by 3 bases and V by 6 bases; bases with no gene match: 4. The CDR3 loop reads CASRRGLAGGYNEQFF. As DNA, the CDR3 is TGTGCCAGCAGGCGTGGACTAGCGGGAGGCTACAATGAGCAGTTCTTC. Full variable domain (remainder filled in from reference TRBV11-2 and TRBJ2-1): EAGVAQSPRYKIIEKRQSVAFWCNPISGHATLYWYQQILGQGPKLLIQFQNNGVVDDSQLPKDRFSAERLKGVDSTLKIQPAKLEDSAVYLCASRRGLAGGYNEQFFGPGTRLTVL.

The rearrangement links TRBV11-2 to TRBJ2-7, with TRBD2 matching 12 bases. The CDR3 extends over 14 amino acids. Unmatched junction bases numbered 3, after V lost 2 bases and J lost 7 bases. CDR1 and CDR2 from the germline V gene are SGHAT and FQNNGV. The CDR3 DNA reads TGTGCCAGCAGCTTACTAGCGGGAGGGCGTGAGCAGTACTTC. It specifies CASSLLAGGREQYF.

The chain links TRBV4-3 to TRBJ2-7, with D unclear. This CDR3 has 14 amino acids. CDR1 and CDR2 from the germline V gene are LGHNA and YSLEER. Trimming cost V 1 base and J 1 base, with 8 bases left between them. CDR3 amino acids: CASSQGHGSYEQYF. The CDR3 nucleotides are TGCGCCAGCAGCCAAGGACACGGATCCTACGAGCAGTACTTC.

V usage is TRBV12-3 or TRBV12-4 and J usage is TRBJ1-2; D may be TRBD1 (5 bases). The CDR3 extends over 13 amino acids. V was trimmed by 6 bases and J by 8 bases, leaving 16 bases between them. The chain's CDR3 is CASSSQGARGYTF. For the CDR3, the DNA is TGTGCCAGCAGCTCCCAGGGTGCCAGAGGCTACACCTTC.

The V gene is TRBV5-4, the J gene TRBJ2-3, with TRBD1 matching 11 bases. After removal of 4 bases from V and 1 base from J, the junction contained 8 bases not matched to a gene. This CDR3 has 17 residues. In germline, CDR1 is SGHNT, CDR2 YYREEE (reference sequence). DNA of the CDR3: TGTGCCAGCAGCAAAGGACAGGGGGCGCATGGCACAGATACGCAGTATTTT. Its translation: CASSKGQGAHGTDTQYF.

This chain joins TRBV28 and TRBJ2-7; no definite D call. CDR1 and CDR2 (germline): MDHEN, SYDVKM. V lost 1 base, J lost 2 bases, and 9 bases lay in between. The CDR3 is made up of 14 amino acids. Here the CDR3 reads CASSLLGSTYEQYF. Written as DNA, the CDR3 is TGTGCCAGCAGTTTATTGGGCAGCACCTACGAGCAGTACTTC. The full variable domain, with the rest looked up from reference TRBV28 and TRBJ2-7, is DVKVTQSSRYLVKRTGEKVFLECVQDMDHENMFWYRQDPGLGLRLIYFSYDVKMKEKGDIPEGYSVSREKKERFSLILESASTNQTSMYLCASSLLGSTYEQYFGPGTRLTVT.

CDR3 in amino acids: CATSRDGGQRNREQFF. Here the CDR3 DNA reads TGTGCCACCAGCAGAGACGGGGGGCAACGAAATAGGGAGCAGTTCTTC. This rearrangement joins TRBV15 to TRBJ2-1, with TRBD2 as a possible D gene (7 bases). CDR1 is LNHNV, CDR2 YYDKDF, per germline (reference sequence). This CDR3 contains 16 residues. The V end lost 0 bases, the J end lost 10 bases, and 19 bases lay between the germline ends.

In this sample, this clone turned up once. The chain employs TRBV10-3 and TRBJ2-1, with 11 positions matching TRBD2. The CDR3 consists of 13 residues. Germline CDR1 is ENHRY and CDR2 is SYGVKD. V shed 10 bases and J 8 bases; nucleotides not matched to a gene: 7. CDR3 protein: CASSGRDSDEQFF. The CDR3, as DNA: TGTGCCAGTAGCGGGAGGGACTCCGATGAGCAGTTCTTC.

V is TRBV6-2 or TRBV6-3 and J is TRBJ1-5, with 9 bases matching TRBD1. The V gene end was trimmed by 1 base and the J gene end by 2 bases; junction bases not matched to a gene: 9. Germline values: CDR1 MNHEY, CDR2 SVGEGT. The CDR3 consists of 18 residues. The CDR3 bases are TGTGCCAGCAGTTACTTTTTGGGACAGGGTGATGGCAATCAGCCCCAGCATTTT. Translating gives CASSYFLGQGDGNQPQHF.

The chain links TRBV6-6 to TRBJ2-3; 8 bases align to TRBD2. This CDR3 spans 14 amino acids. The V segment lost 6 bases and the J segment 9 bases; nucleotides outside the gene matches: 11. CDR1 and CDR2 (germline): MNHNY, SVGAGI (reference sequence). CDR3 protein: CASSSGTSVRTQYF. In DNA, the CDR3 is TGTGCCAGCAGCTCCGGGACTAGTGTGAGAACGCAGTATTTT.

The CDR3 reads CASSLRGIQYF. CDR3 in DNA: TGTGCCAGCAGTTTAAGGGGCATTCAGTACTTC. V usage is TRBV6-5 and J usage is TRBJ2-4; weak D call: TRBD1 (5 bases). The V gene lost 4 bases and the J gene lost 9 bases, with 7 bases spanning the gap. Germline CDR1 reads MNHEY; CDR2 reads SVGAGI. CDR3 size: 11 residues.

The chain recombines TRBV19 with TRBJ1-5; the D is unclear. Germline V lookup: CDR1 LNHDA, CDR2 SQIVND (reference sequence). The CDR3 spans 12 residues. Deletions cut 7 bases from V and 7 bases from J, with 11 bases between. The CDR3 coding sequence is TGTGCCAGTATATACAGCAGCCAGCCCCAGCATTTT. Translated, it gives CASIYSSQPQHF. Variable domain in full (rest from reference TRBV19 and TRBJ1-5): DGGITQSPKYLFRKEGQNVTLSCEQNLNHDAMYWYRQDPGQGLRLIYYSQIVNDFQKGDIAEGYSVSREKKESFPLTVTSAQKNPTAFYLCASIYSSQPQHFGDGTRLSIL.

The chain has TRBV19 and TRBJ2-3; possibly TRBD1 for D (6 bases). CDR1 is LNHDA, CDR2 SQIVND, per germline (reference sequence). The V and J ends lost 10 bases and 2 bases respectively, with 10 bases between them. The CDR3 spans 12 residues. For the CDR3, the DNA is TGTGCCACTCAGGGGCCCACAGATACGCAGTATTTT. Its protein is CATQGPTDTQYF.

V usage is TRBV9 and J usage is TRBJ2-1; possibly TRBD1 for D (5 bases). Germline CDR1 is SGDLS and CDR2 is YYNGEE. V was cut by 0 bases and J by 8 bases, with 12 bases left in between. The CDR3 covers 14 residues. The CDR3 DNA sequence: TGTGCCAGCAGCGTAGTAAGGGGTGGGGATGAGCAGTTCTTC. Translating gives CASSVVRGGDEQFF.

This clone was picked up a small number of times. The chain employs TRBV29-1 and TRBJ2-1, with 9 bases that match TRBD1. Germline values: CDR1 SQVTM, CDR2 ANQGSEA. Unmatched junction bases numbered 12, after V lost 7 bases and J lost 14 bases. The CDR3 has 12 residues. The CDR3 protein is CSGGNTGGAEFF. Written as DNA, the CDR3 is TGCAGCGGCGGAAACACAGGGGGCGCGGAGTTCTTC.

The J gene is TRBJ2-7, the V gene TRBV6-6, with a weak D call TRBD1 (6 bases). The CDR3 sequence is 16 residues long. Trimming pared 0 bases from V and 7 bases from J, leaving 19 bases between. Per germline, CDR1 MNHNY and CDR2 SVGAGI (reference sequence). The CDR3 reads CASSYSKAGTRGEQYF. The DNA of the CDR3 is TGTGCCAGCAGTTACTCGAAGGCCGGGACCAGGGGAGAGCAGTACTTC.

This chain connects TRBV7-2 to TRBJ2-7; 10 bases agree with TRBD1. The CDR3 contains 15 residues. J was trimmed by 3 bases and V by 7 bases; bases with no gene match: 9. Germline V gene data show CDR1 as SGHTA and CDR2 as FQGNSA. The chain's CDR3 is CASTSTGTGDYEQYF. CDR3 bases: TGTGCCAGCACCTCAACCGGGACAGGGGACTACGAGCAGTACTTC.

This clone has a single count. The V and J genes are TRBV19 and TRBJ2-3; D might be TRBD1 (5 bases). The V and J ends lost 5 bases and 6 bases respectively, with 15 bases between them. The CDR3 is 14 residues long. The germline V gene encodes CDR1 LNHDA and CDR2 SQIVND (reference sequence). CDR3 nucleotide sequence: TGTGCCAGTAGTGATGGGCAGGGCTGGGATACGCAGTATTTT. This gives the protein CASSDGQGWDTQYF. The full variable domain, with the rest looked up from reference TRBV19 and TRBJ2-3, is DGGITQSPKYLFRKEGQNVTLSCEQNLNHDAMYWYRQDPGQGLRLIYYSQIVNDFQKGDIAEGYSVSREKKESFPLTVTSAQKNPTAFYLCASSDGQGWDTQYFGPGTRLTVL.

V and J are TRBV27 and TRBJ1-1; 7 bases agree with TRBD1. Germline trimming cut 3 bases from V and 5 bases from J; bases unmatched to any gene: 12. This CDR3 spans 16 amino acids. Germline V gives CDR1 MNHEY, CDR2 SMNVEV (reference sequence). CDR3 coding DNA: TGTGCCAGCAGTTTCTTAGTGAGGGGGCGGTTTACTGAAGCTTTCTTT. This encodes CASSFLVRGRFTEAFF.

J is TRBJ1-3 and V is TRBV14; D gene unclear. Trimming removed 3 bases at V and 8 bases at J, with 8 bases between. This CDR3 is built from 12 residues. Germline V gene data show CDR1 as SGHDN and CDR2 as FVKESK. CDR3: CASSHPGYTIYF. The CDR3 bases are TGTGCCAGCAGCCATCCGGGATACACCATATATTTT.

The rearrangement links TRBV7-9 to TRBJ2-7; weak D call: TRBD2 (5 bases). CDR3 length equals 14 residues. V was shortened by 1 base and J by 6 bases, with 13 bases between the two germline ends. CDR1 SEHNR and CDR2 FQNEAQ come from the germline V gene (reference sequence). The CDR3 region is CASSLVATTGEQYF. The CDR3 region has the DNA TGTGCCAGCAGCTTAGTAGCGACTACGGGCGAGCAGTACTTC.

The rearrangement joins TRBV3-1 (or the pseudogene TRBV3-2) to TRBJ2-1; TRBD2 agrees at 11 bases. CDR1 and CDR2 (germline): LGHDT, YNNKEL (reference sequence). V trimming: 1 base; J trimming: 6 bases; junction bases outside the gene matches: 8. The CDR3 is 17 amino acids. This chain's CDR3 is CASSQVAGLAGGNEQFF. The CDR3 DNA is TGTGCCAGCAGCCAAGTTGCGGGGCTAGCGGGAGGCAATGAGCAGTTCTTC.

The chain uses TRBV6-5 and TRBJ1-1; 10 positions agree with TRBD1. The CDR3 length is 13 residues. Germline values: CDR1 MNHEY, CDR2 SVGAGI. The ends lost 6 bases at V and 8 bases at J; junction bases unmatched: 6. This chain's CDR3 is CASRKDRGREAFF. DNA of the CDR3: TGTGCCAGCAGGAAGGACAGGGGGAGGGAAGCTTTCTTT.

The chain couples TRBV7-6 to TRBJ2-1; 8 bases line up with TRBD2. CDR1 and CDR2 from the germline V gene are SGHVS and FNYEAQ. V dropped 1 base and J dropped 7; count of bases not matched to a gene: 12. This CDR3 contains 17 residues. In nucleotides, the CDR3 is TGTGCCAGCAGCTTAGGCCCCTGGGCGGGAGGAAGAAATGAGCAGTTCTTC. This sequence encodes CASSLGPWAGGRNEQFF.